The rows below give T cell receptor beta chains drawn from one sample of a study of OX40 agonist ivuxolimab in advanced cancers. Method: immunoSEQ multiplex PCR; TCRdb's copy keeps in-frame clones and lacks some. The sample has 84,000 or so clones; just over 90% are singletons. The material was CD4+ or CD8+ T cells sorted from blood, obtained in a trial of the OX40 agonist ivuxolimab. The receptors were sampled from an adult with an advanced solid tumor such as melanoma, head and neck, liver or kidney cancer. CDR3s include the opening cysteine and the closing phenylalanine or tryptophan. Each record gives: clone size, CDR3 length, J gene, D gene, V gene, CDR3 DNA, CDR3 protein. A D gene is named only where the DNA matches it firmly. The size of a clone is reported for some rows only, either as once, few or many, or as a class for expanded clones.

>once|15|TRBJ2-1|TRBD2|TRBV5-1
TGCGCCAGCAGGGTCGGTAGCGGGAGCGTAAATGAGCAGTTCTTC
CASRVGSGSVNEQFF
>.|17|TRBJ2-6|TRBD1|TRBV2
TGTGCCAGCAAAAGGACAGGGGGTTCATCCGGGGCCAACGTCCTGACTTTC
CASKRTGGSSGANVLTF
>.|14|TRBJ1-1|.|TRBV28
TGTGCCAGCAGACTCAGGGAGAGCTACACTGAAGCTTTCTTT
CASRLRESYTEAFF
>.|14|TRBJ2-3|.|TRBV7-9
TGTGCCAGCAGCTTAGGAATGGGGATGGATACGCAGTATTTT
CASSLGMGMDTQYF
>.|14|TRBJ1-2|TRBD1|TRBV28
TGTGCCAGCAGTCCCACCGGGACAGTCTATGGCTACACCTTC
CASSPTGTVYGYTF
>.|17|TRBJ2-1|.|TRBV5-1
TGCGCCAGCAGCTTGGGGACCTCGGGACTGGAAAACAATGAGCAGTTCTTC
CASSLGTSGLENNEQFF
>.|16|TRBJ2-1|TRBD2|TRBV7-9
TGTGCCAGCAGCATATTGACTAGCGGGGGGACCAATGAGCAGTTCTTC
CASSILTSGGTNEQFF
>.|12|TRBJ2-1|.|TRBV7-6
TGTGCCAGCAGGGGGGTTGGCAATGAGCAGTTCTTC
CASRGVGNEQFF
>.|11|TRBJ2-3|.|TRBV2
TGTGCCAGCACGGCTAGGGATACGCAGTATTTT
CASTARDTQYF
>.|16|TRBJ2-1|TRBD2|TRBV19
TGTGCCAGTAGTTTCGGACTAGCGGGGGACTACAATGAGCAGTTCTTC
CASSFGLAGDYNEQFF
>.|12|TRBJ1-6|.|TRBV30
TGTGCCTGGAGGGGCCGATATTCACCCCTCCACTTT
CAWRGRYSPLHF
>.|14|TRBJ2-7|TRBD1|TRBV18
TGTGCCAGCTCATTAGACAGGGGCTCCTACGAGCAGTACTTC
CASSLDRGSYEQYF
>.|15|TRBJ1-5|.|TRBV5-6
TGTGCCAGCAGCTCCATAGACAGCCGGGCACAGCCCCAGCATTTT
CASSSIDSRAQPQHF
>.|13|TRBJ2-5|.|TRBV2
TGTGCCAGCAGGCATCAAGGGTCAGAGACCCAGTACTTC
CASRHQGSETQYF
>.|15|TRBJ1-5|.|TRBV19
TGTGCCAGTAGTGCCGTAGGAGGCCTATCCCAGCCCCAGCATTTT
CASSAVGGLSQPQHF
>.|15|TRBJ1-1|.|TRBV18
TGTGCCAGCTCACCACGGGAACAAGTTGACACTGAAGCTTTCTTT
CASSPREQVDTEAFF
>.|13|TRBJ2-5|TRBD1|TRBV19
TGTGCCAGTAGTATAGAGGGACAGTTGACCCAGTACTTC
CASSIEGQLTQYF
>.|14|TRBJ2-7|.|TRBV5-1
TGCGCCAGCAGCTTGACCCCGGATTGGAGCGAGCAGTACTTC
CASSLTPDWSEQYF
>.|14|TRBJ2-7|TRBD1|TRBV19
TGTGCCAGTAGTGTGGACAGGACAACCTACGAGCAGTACTTC
CASSVDRTTYEQYF
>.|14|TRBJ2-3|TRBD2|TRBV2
TGTGCCAGCAGTGAGGGGGGGGTCACAGATACGCAGTATTTT
CASSEGGVTDTQYF
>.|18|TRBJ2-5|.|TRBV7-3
TGTGCCAGCAGCTTAACGACCGGGGGCATCATCTTAAAAGAGACCCAGTACTTC
CASSLTTGGIILKETQYF
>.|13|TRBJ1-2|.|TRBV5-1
TGCGCCAGCAGCTTGAGCCTGAGCTATGGCTACACCTTC
CASSLSLSYGYTF
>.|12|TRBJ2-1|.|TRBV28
TGTGCCAGCAGCGGGGGGGGACAGCAGCAGTTCTTC
CASSGGGQQQFF
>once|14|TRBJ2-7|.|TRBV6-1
TGTGCCAGCAGTGAATTGACAGCTAACTCCGAGCAGTACTTC
CASSELTANSEQYF
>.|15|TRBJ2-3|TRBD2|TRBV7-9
TGTGCCAGCAGCTCGACTAGCGGGAGAGCCGATACGCAGTATTTT
CASSSTSGRADTQYF
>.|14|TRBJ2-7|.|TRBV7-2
TGTGCCAGCAGCTCAACCCCCGGGGTCTACGAGCAGTACTTC
CASSSTPGVYEQYF
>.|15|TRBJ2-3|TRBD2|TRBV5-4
TGTGCCAGCAGCGTGGGACTAGCGGGAACAGATACGCAGTATTTT
CASSVGLAGTDTQYF
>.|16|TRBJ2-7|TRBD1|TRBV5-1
TGCGCCAGCAGCTTGGCCCCGGGACAGGGTAGAGACGAGCAGTACTTC
CASSLAPGQGRDEQYF
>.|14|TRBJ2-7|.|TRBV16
TGTGCCAGCAGCCAACAAGGGGCGGGCTACGAGCAGTACTTC
CASSQQGAGYEQYF
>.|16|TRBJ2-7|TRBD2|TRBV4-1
TGCGCCAGCAGCCAGGCCCCTAGCGGGGCCTACTACGAGCAGTACTTC
CASSQAPSGAYYEQYF
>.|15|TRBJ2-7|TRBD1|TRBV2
TGTGCCAGCACCCGATCGGGACAGGCCTCCTACGAGCAGTACTTC
CASTRSGQASYEQYF
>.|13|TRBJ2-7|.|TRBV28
TGTGCCAGCAGTTCCGGGACCCTCTACGAGCAGTACTTC
CASSSGTLYEQYF
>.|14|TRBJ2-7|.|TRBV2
TGTGCCAGCAGTGAAGTAGGGGGGAGGGTCAAGCAGTACTTC
CASSEVGGRVKQYF
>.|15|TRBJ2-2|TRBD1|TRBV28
TGTGCCAGCAGTTTCGGGACAGCGAACACCGGGGAGCTGTTTTTT
CASSFGTANTGELFF
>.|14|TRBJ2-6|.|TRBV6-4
TGTGCCACCGCACCTACCCGCGGGGCCAACGTCCTGACTTTC
CATAPTRGANVLTF